This is a list of T cell receptor beta chains from one sample in a study of T cells in localized non-small cell lung cancer. Produced via immunoSEQ multiplex PCR; TCRdb's table is partial and in-frame only. The sample has tens of thousands of clones, approximately 80% seen once; the top ten hold around 33%. Sequenced material: peripheral blood, taken before any cancer treatment. The receptors were sampled from a male donor aged 60 or over with stage II squamous cell lung carcinoma. Both conserved end residues are part of each CDR3. Each record gives: D gene, clone size, V gene, J gene, CDR3 protein, CDR3 DNA. D genes are given only for firm matches. Clone size is given for some rows only: seen once, a few or many times, or a class if the clone is expanded.

NA	once	TRBV7-9	TRBJ1-1	CASSLESGLGDTEAFF	TGTGCCAGCAGCTTAGAATCGGGACTGGGGGACACTGAAGCTTTCTTT
NA	NA	TRBV2	TRBJ2-1	CASGRRASYNEQFF	TGTGCCAGCGGTAGGAGGGCTTCCTACAATGAGCAGTTCTTC
NA	NA	TRBV25-1	TRBJ2-5	CASSEYVQREETQYF	TGTGCCAGCAGTGAATATGTCCAGCGGGAAGAGACCCAGTACTTC
NA	NA	TRBV5-4	TRBJ1-2	CASSRQDSHYGYTF	TGTGCCAGCAGCAGACAGGACAGTCACTATGGCTACACCTTC
NA	NA	TRBV29-1	TRBJ2-1	CSVERPGDEQFF	TGCAGCGTTGAAAGACCGGGGGATGAGCAGTTCTTC
NA	few	TRBV30	TRBJ2-7	CAWSVTGYEQYF	TGTGCCTGGAGTGTGACAGGCTACGAGCAGTACTTC
NA	NA	TRBV5-4	TRBJ2-1	CASSYPGRVRNEQFF	TGTGCCAGCAGCTACCCGGGCAGGGTAAGGAATGAGCAGTTCTTC
NA	NA	TRBV18	TRBJ2-1	CASSPWNNEQFF	TGTGCCAGCTCACCATGGAACAATGAGCAGTTCTTC
TRBD1	NA	TRBV29-1	TRBJ1-1	CSVKGAEENTEAFF	TGCAGCGTTAAGGGGGCAGAAGAGAACACTGAAGCTTTCTTT
NA	NA	TRBV9	TRBJ2-2	CASSVEGRSTGELFF	TGTGCCAGCAGCGTAGAAGGGAGATCCACCGGGGAGCTGTTTTTT